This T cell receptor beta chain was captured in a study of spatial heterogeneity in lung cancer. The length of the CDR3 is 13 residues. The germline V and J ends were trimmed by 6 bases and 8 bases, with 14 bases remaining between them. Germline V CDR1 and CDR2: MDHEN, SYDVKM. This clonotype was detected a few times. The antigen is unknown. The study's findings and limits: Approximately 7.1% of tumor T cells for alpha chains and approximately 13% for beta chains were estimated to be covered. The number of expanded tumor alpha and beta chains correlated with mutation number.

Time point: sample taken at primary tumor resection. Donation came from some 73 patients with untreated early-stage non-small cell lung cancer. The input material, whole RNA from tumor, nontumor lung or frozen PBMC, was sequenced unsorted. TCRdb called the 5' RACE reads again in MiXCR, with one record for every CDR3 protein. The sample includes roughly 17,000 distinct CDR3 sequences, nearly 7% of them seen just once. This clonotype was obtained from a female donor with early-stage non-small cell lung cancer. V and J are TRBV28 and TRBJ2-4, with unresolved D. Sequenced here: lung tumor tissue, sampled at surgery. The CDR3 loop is CASRETSPDIQYF. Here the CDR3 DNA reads TGTGCCAGCAGAGAGACCTCTCCGGACATTCAGTACTTC.